This T cell receptor beta chain came from a study of cytomegalovirus exposure and HLA in healthy donors. The PCR had 60 Vbeta and 13 Jbeta primers. Repertoires were generated with immunoSEQ multiplex PCR, while TCRdb's copy carries only in-frame clones and drops some. The table includes some 150,000 clones, around 86% detected once. The germline V and J ends were trimmed by 6 bases and 2 bases, with 7 bases remaining between them. The CDR3 runs 12 residues. Germline values: CDR1 MNHEY, CDR2 SMNVEV (reference sequence). The specimen sequenced was PBMCs. The TCR comes from a woman aged 25 to 45 in good health and CMV-seronegative. The V call is TRBV27, the J call TRBJ1-2; D gene ambiguous. Here the CDR3 DNA reads TGTGCCAGCAGCTCCGGGAACTATGGCTACACCTTC. Amino acids: CASSSGNYGYTF.